The rows below give T cell receptor beta chains drawn from one sample of a study of T cells in tuberculosis. The repertoire was sequenced with immunoSEQ multiplex PCR; TCRdb's copy has only in-frame clones and lacks some. The table includes about 49,000 clones, over 90% detected once. Specimen: PBMCs, collected at tuberculosis diagnosis. The receptors derive from an adult with tuberculosis. CDR3s include the opening cysteine and the closing phenylalanine or tryptophan. A D gene is named only where the DNA matches it firmly. Clone size appears in some rows only: once, few, many, or a class for an expanded clone.

v_gene: TRBV5-4; j_gene: TRBJ2-7; abundance: NA; len: 17; d_gene: TRBD2; CDR3aa: CASSLAGVAGPYGSWYF; CDR3nt: TGTGCCAGCAGCTTGGCGGGGGTAGCGGGACCTTATGGATCCTGGTACTTC
v_gene: TRBV5-1; j_gene: TRBJ2-3; abundance: NA; len: 14; d_gene: TRBD1; CDR3aa: CASSPRTGDDTQYF; CDR3nt: TGCGCCAGCAGCCCGCGGACAGGGGACGATACGCAGTATTTT
v_gene: TRBV27; j_gene: TRBJ2-1; abundance: NA; len: 15; d_gene: NA; CDR3aa: CASSLFIGSYNEQFF; CDR3nt: TGTGCCAGCAGTTTATTTATCGGGAGCTATAATGAGCAGTTCTTC
v_gene: TRBV19; j_gene: TRBJ1-3; abundance: once; len: 15; d_gene: NA; CDR3aa: CASSIQGSSGNTIYF; CDR3nt: TGTGCCAGTAGTATTCAGGGAAGCTCTGGAAACACCATATATTTT
v_gene: TRBV27; j_gene: TRBJ1-1; abundance: NA; len: 15; d_gene: NA; CDR3aa: CASSNGGHPNTEAFF; CDR3nt: TGTGCCAGCAGTAATGGGGGACATCCGAACACTGAAGCTTTCTTT
v_gene: TRBV11-3; j_gene: TRBJ2-5; abundance: NA; len: 13; d_gene: NA; CDR3aa: CASSLRGGETQYF; CDR3nt: TGTGCCAGCAGCTTAAGGGGGGGAGAGACCCAGTACTTC
v_gene: TRBV21-1; j_gene: TRBJ1-1; abundance: once; len: 15; d_gene: NA; CDR3aa: CASSPRAFMNTEAFF; CDR3nt: TGTGCCAGCAGCCCGCGGGCCTTCATGAACACTGAAGCTTTCTTT
v_gene: TRBV5-1; j_gene: TRBJ1-5; abundance: NA; len: 15; d_gene: NA; CDR3aa: CASSLEGGRNQPQHF; CDR3nt: TGCGCCAGCAGCTTGGAAGGGGGTCGCAATCAGCCCCAGCATTTT
v_gene: TRBV10-3; j_gene: TRBJ2-3; abundance: NA; len: 14; d_gene: NA; CDR3aa: CAIRRLGGTDTQYF; CDR3nt: TGTGCCATCAGGAGACTAGGAGGCACAGATACGCAGTATTTT
v_gene: TRBV5-1; j_gene: TRBJ2-2; abundance: NA; len: 16; d_gene: NA; CDR3aa: CASSLGTTTNTGELFF; CDR3nt: TGCGCCAGCAGCCTCGGGACAACGACGAACACCGGGGAGCTGTTTTTT
v_gene: TRBV4-1; j_gene: TRBJ2-2; abundance: NA; len: 14; d_gene: TRBD2; CDR3aa: CASSQAGGAGELFF; CDR3nt: TGCGCCAGCAGCCAAGCGGGAGGGGCCGGGGAGCTGTTTTTT
v_gene: TRBV5-1; j_gene: TRBJ2-7; abundance: NA; len: 16; d_gene: TRBD2; CDR3aa: CASSSRTSGTTYEQYF; CDR3nt: TGCGCCAGCAGCAGCCGGACTAGCGGGACAACTTACGAGCAGTACTTC
v_gene: TRBV21-1; j_gene: TRBJ2-2; abundance: NA; len: 12; d_gene: NA; CDR3aa: CASGANTGELFF; CDR3nt: TGTGCCAGCGGGGCAAACACCGGGGAGCTGTTTTTT
v_gene: TRBV30; j_gene: TRBJ1-3; abundance: NA; len: 14; d_gene: NA; CDR3aa: CAWNTGTSGNTIYF; CDR3nt: TGTGCCTGGAATACAGGGACCTCTGGAAACACCATATATTTT
v_gene: TRBV19; j_gene: TRBJ2-5; abundance: NA; len: 15; d_gene: NA; CDR3aa: CASSPSGGLQETQYF; CDR3nt: TGTGCCAGTAGTCCCAGCGGAGGACTACAAGAGACCCAGTACTTC
v_gene: TRBV13; j_gene: TRBJ2-7; abundance: NA; len: 14; d_gene: TRBD2; CDR3aa: CASSSGGTGEILYF; CDR3nt: TGTGCCAGCAGCTCGGGGGGGACTGGCGAAATCCTGTACTTC
v_gene: TRBV14; j_gene: TRBJ2-1; abundance: NA; len: 17; d_gene: NA; CDR3aa: CASSQVGGLAGYNEQFF; CDR3nt: TGTGCCAGCAGCCAAGTGGGCGGTTTGGCGGGCTACAATGAGCAGTTCTTC
v_gene: TRBV25-1; j_gene: TRBJ2-7; abundance: NA; len: 14; d_gene: TRBD1; CDR3aa: CASSRTGGLYEQYF; CDR3nt: TGTGCCAGCAGCAGAACAGGGGGCTTATACGAGCAGTACTTC
v_gene: TRBV6-6; j_gene: TRBJ2-7; abundance: NA; len: 11; d_gene: TRBD1; CDR3aa: CASNRGVEQYF; CDR3nt: TGTGCCAGCAACAGGGGGGTCGAGCAGTACTTC